This T cell receptor beta chain was captured by sequencing in a study of T cell responses to AZD1222 COVID-19 vaccine. Whole-study context: Pooled in the analysis were second doses at about 4 or about 12 weeks. Findings and limits, study-wide: Nearly half of the spike-specific TCRs reportedly recognize variant regions that carry no mutations. The donors showed a predominance of white British ancestry and of females, with possible underestimation of clonal diversity. Seropositive at baseline were only six or seven AZD1222 recipients.

As concerns this clone: What it recognizes is unknown.

Sequencing used immunoSEQ multiplex PCR; TCRdb keeps in-frame clones, though not all of them. The repertoire has 150,000 to 200,000 clones, roughly 87% of them found once; the top ten carry 2.5% to 3%. This CDR3 region has 15 residues. Germline assignment: CDR1 MDHEN and CDR2 SYDVKM. Trimming cost V 4 bases and J 6 bases; bases outside gene matches: 10. The receptor was derived from an adult in good health. The chain uses TRBV28 and TRBJ2-7; 9 bases are shared with TRBD1. This specimen was peripheral blood, taken on day 0 of AZD1222 vaccination. As DNA, the CDR3 is TGTGCCAGCAGTTCCTCCGGGACAGGGAGGCGCGAGCAGTACTTC. Translating gives CASSSSGTGRREQYF.